This entry concerns a single T cell receptor (beta chain). The specificity of this receptor is unknown. Qualities for individual bases were not recorded, and no much larger clone is one base off. Library preparation was by the immunoSEQ multiplex PCR assay. DNA from the cultured, isolated CD4+ T cells was subjected to TCR beta CDR3 sequencing. The study's own analysis went as follows. Non-productive TCR sequences were removed and reads were trimmed to the CDR3 region, keeping CDR3s of at least 7 amino acids. Antigen-specific clonotypes were identified using the MANAFEST web app by comparison of expansion in peptide wells against reference cultures. To be called positive, a clone needed expansion at FDR<0.05 compared with the reference and with all other wells, an odds ratio greater than 5, and a frequency greater than 0.1% in two replicate wells. A clonotype was called cross-reactive if it was significantly expanded both in SARS-CoV-2 spike wells and in at least one common cold coronavirus spike condition. CDR3 similarity was assessed by Levenshtein distance with the stringdist R package, and unrooted trees were built with ape in R 3.6.1. Entries here come from immuneACCESS through TCRdb and include only in-frame sequences with V and J called. Some clones fail to appear in such tables; in the studies checked, an unresolved V gene covers under half of the shortfall, and the cause of the remainder is unknown. From that table come the V and J calls and clone size; the DNA was used to work out D and trimming. The sample table lists roughly 54,000 clones, more than 75% of them with a count of one. Jointly, the top ten make up about 5% of the sample.

In the ViraFEST assay, PBMC were stimulated with viral peptide pools, and antigen-specific CD4+ T cell clonotypes were then identified by expansion using TCR sequencing. After around eleven days of culture, CD4+ T cells were isolated with the EasySep CD4+ T cell isolation kit. PCR-confirmed SARS-CoV-2 infection had occurred in convalescent patients between March and December 2020, before the Alpha, Beta and Delta variants emerged in the United States. Over 1.5 million PBMC per well were cultured with approximately 10 ug/ml peptides in IMDM containing roughly 5% human AB serum, approximately 9.9 IU/ml IL-2 and gentamicin. A peptide pool from HIV-1 Nef was used as the negative control culture condition. Half of the culture medium was replaced with fresh IL-2-containing medium on days 3 and 7. Each peptide stimulation condition was cultured in triplicate wells unless otherwise noted. Using Ficoll-Paque Plus gradient centrifugation, PBMC were separated from whole blood and then either used fresh or cryopreserved at -140C. The QIAamp micro DNA kit was used to extract genomic DNA from the cultured CD4+ T cells.

The record originates from a study of vaccination effects on CD4 cells after COVID-19 (dated by TCRdb to between 2021 and 2022). With respect to the entire study: Two doses of either the BNT162b2 or the mRNA-1273 mRNA SARS-CoV-2 vaccine were administered to participants. In both COVID-19 convalescent patients and infection-naive vaccine recipients, the study compared SARS-CoV-2 spike-specific CD4+ TCR repertoires from before mRNA vaccination with those from after it. Altogether, roughly 10 COVID-19 convalescent patients and several SARS-CoV-2-naive healthy vaccine recipients made up the full study. Pre-vaccine samples from a couple of convalescent patients were drawn 16 days and one week before the first dose, 142 and 148 days after COVID-19 diagnosis. Cultures from other donors in the study were sequenced with the Oncomine TCR Beta short-read assay on an Illumina iSeq 100. Points the paper makes about the study in general: At late post-vaccination timepoints, both infection-induced and vaccine-induced clones showed marked clonal contraction, consistent with waning T cell responses. Limitations of the study were the small number of convalescent patients and the absence of early post-infection timepoints. In convalescent patients, the post-vaccine spike-reactive repertoire was composed mainly of new vaccine-induced clones that were largely distinct from infection-induced clones.

Per the germline V gene (reference sequence), GTSNPN is the CDR1 and SVGIG is the CDR2. From the cysteine through the phenylalanine, the CDR3 covers 14 amino acids. CDR3 DNA is the only sequence kept; it has 42 bases, read in frame from the first base. V trim: 5 bases; J trim: 0 bases; unmatched bases: 4. This TCR was recovered from a human donor who had a prior SARS-CoV-2 infection. Recombination linked TRBV30 to TRBJ2-1; TRBD2 aligns with 7 central bases. The material was CD4+ T cells from PBMCs cultured with HIV peptides, obtained before COVID-19 vaccination. Explained via the paper, the cell subset or site label denotes: HIV-1 Nef peptide pool negative control/reference culture. The CDR3 in this case is CAWEAGNSYNEQFF. The DNA reads TGTGCCTGGGAAGCGGGAAACTCCTACAATGAGCAGTTCTTC.